Below are 11 T cell receptor beta chains sequenced from a single sample in a study of T cell responses to AZD1222 COVID-19 vaccine. Data came from immunoSEQ multiplex PCR; TCRdb stores just in-frame clones and leaves some out. The table records about 120,000 clones, around 93% of them present only once. Sample: peripheral blood, taken 28 days after the second AZD1222 dose. Receptor source: an adult who received the AZD1222 COVID-19 vaccine.

This chain links TRBV9 with TRBJ1-6; TRBD1 matches at 8 bases. J lost 7 bases, V lost 0 bases, and 3 bases had no gene match. CDR1 is SGDLS, CDR2 YYNGEE, per germline. The length of the CDR3 is 15 residues. The CDR3 protein is CASSVGQGLNSPLHF. DNA of the CDR3: TGTGCCAGCAGCGTAGGACAGGGGTTGAATTCACCCCTCCACTTT.

The CDR3 DNA reads as TGTGCCAGCAGCGTAGGGGCGTCCTCGGCAGAAGAGACCCAGTACTTC. As protein: CASSVGASSAEETQYF. V and J are TRBV9 and TRBJ2-5; D unresolved. CDR3 size: 16 residues. V lost 0 bases, J lost 3 bases, and 15 bases lay in between. Germline CDR1 is SGDLS and CDR2 is YYNGEE.

The chain uses TRBV29-1 and TRBJ2-6, with no clear D. This CDR3 region has 12 residues. From germline, CDR1 is SQVTM and CDR2 ANQGSEA. The CDR3 protein is CSVFSGANVLTF. The CDR3 DNA reads as TGCAGTGTTTTTTCTGGGGCCAACGTCCTGACTTTC.

The table lists this clone with a count of one. The gene calls are TRBV7-9 and TRBJ2-7; D is ambiguous. CDR3 size: 15 residues. Germline CDR1 and CDR2: SEHNR and FQNEAQ (reference sequence). Trimming shortened V by 0 bases and J by 1 base, and 10 bases separated the two germline ends. The CDR3 DNA follows: TGTGCCAGCAGCTTAGCGAGCAGAATTTCCTACGAGCAGTACTTC. Encoded protein: CASSLASRISYEQYF.

V is TRBV6-5 and J is TRBJ1-4; D unclear. There are 14 residues in the CDR3. V lost 6 bases and J lost 8, with 16 bases in between. CDR1 MNHEY and CDR2 SVGAGI come from the germline V gene. CDR3 DNA: TGTGCCAGCAGATCCCATCCCCCCGAGGAAAAACTGTTTTTT. Amino acid sequence: CASRSHPPEEKLFF.

CDR3: CASSPPSREGTDTQYF. CDR3 nucleotides: TGTGCCAGCAGCCCCCCCTCGCGGGAGGGAACAGATACGCAGTATTTT. The chain uses TRBV5-4 and TRBJ2-3; the match to TRBD2 covers 9 bases. Germline loops: CDR1 SGHNT, CDR2 YYREEE (reference sequence). The CDR3 runs to 16 residues. V lost 4 bases, J lost 3 bases, and 9 bases stayed unmatched.

The V call is TRBV14, the J call TRBJ1-1; TRBD1 is a possible D gene (6 bases). Germline values: CDR1 SGHDN, CDR2 FVKESK. The CDR3 length is 11 residues. Trimming took 1 base from V and 12 from J, leaving 9 bases between them. CDR3 DNA: TGTGCCAGCAGCCAAGGGGGGCTCACTTTCTTT. Amino acid sequence: CASSQGGLTFF.

CDR3 loop: CASRVPTGAGRPVGELFF. The CDR3 coding sequence is TGTGCCAGCAGAGTCCCCACGGGGGCAGGTCGCCCAGTCGGGGAGCTGTTTTTT. The V gene is TRBV28, the J gene TRBJ2-2; either TRBD1 or TRBD2 may fit D (6 bases each). CDR3 length: 18 residues. CDR1 and CDR2 from the germline V gene are MDHEN and SYDVKM. Trimming took 6 bases from V and 7 from J, leaving 27 bases between them.

This clone came up a few times. The chain carries TRBV5-6 and TRBJ2-2, with D possibly TRBD1 on 8 matching bases. In germline, CDR1 is SGHDT, CDR2 YYEEEE. V was shortened by 2 bases and J by 9 bases, with 14 bases between the two germline ends. The CDR3 has 14 amino acids. The CDR3 sequence: CASSLTGGDRELFF. CDR3 nucleotide sequence: TGTGCCAGCAGCTTAACAGGGGGGGACAGGGAGCTGTTTTTT.

This chain connects TRBV27 to TRBJ2-1, with TRBD1 identical over 8 bases. V shed 5 bases, J shed 5 bases, and the junction held 8 bases outside the gene matches. CDR3 length: 15 residues. CDR1 and CDR2 (germline): MNHEY, SMNVEV (reference sequence). CDR3 sequence reads: CASSATGDRNNEQFF. The CDR3, as DNA: TGTGCCAGCAGTGCGACAGGGGATAGGAACAATGAGCAGTTCTTC.

The V gene is TRBV27, the J gene TRBJ1-5; D is uncertain. V lost 5 bases to trimming and J lost 9 bases, with 14 bases between them. CDR3 size: 13 residues. CDR1 is MNHEY and CDR2 is SMNVEV in the germline V gene (reference sequence). CDR3: CASSRSASWPQHF. The CDR3 DNA follows: TGTGCCAGCAGTCGGAGCGCGTCATGGCCCCAGCATTTT.